The TCR beta chain under discussion was sequenced for a study of human T cells and chemical hapten exposure. The wider study: Each patient's scalp received weekly diphenylcyclopropenone throughout the approximately 25-week study.

Time point specified: pre-sensitization, week 0. Treatment noted: therapeutic diphenylcyclopropenone sensitization with weekly scalp DPC. TCRdb fed the RACE reads into MiXCR, producing one record per CDR3 protein. The profile shows over 300,000 distinct CDR3 sequences, 5.1% of them singletons. In its sample, this clonotype was seen a few times. The specimen was whole blood, collected in connection with sensitization to the hapten diphenylcyclopropenone (DPC). This TCR was recovered from a woman aged 50 to 60 with alopecia areata. Some clones in this sample may be carry-over from other donors' samples.

In nucleotides, the CDR3 is TGTGCCAGCGTGGACAGGGAGAGGCAGCCCCAGCATTTT. It specifies CASVDRERQPQHF. The chain couples TRBV6-1 to TRBJ1-5, with 8 bases aligning to TRBD1. Germline CDR1 is MNHNS and CDR2 is SASEGT. Trimming took 8 bases from V and 7 from J; bases not matched to a gene: 7. This CDR3 has 13 residues.